The text below deals with one T cell receptor beta chain. The CDR3 is 16 residues long. Losses at the gene ends were 5 bases for V and 2 bases for J; bases not matched to a gene: 8. The germline CDR1 and CDR2 sequences are SGHTA and FQGTGA. This entry comes from a study of blood T cell repertoires in COVID-19. Participant age was about 18 to 95 years, and participants resided in around 24 US areas. Produced via immunoSEQ multiplex PCR; TCRdb's table is partial and in-frame only. The table records 200,000 or so clones, about nine tenths of them present only once. The sequence came from a middle-aged woman with acute COVID-19. The rearrangement uses TRBV7-3 and TRBJ2-3; 9 nucleotides line up with TRBD2. The sequenced sample consisted of PBMCs or T cells enriched from blood (not recorded which). The CDR3 sequence is CASSLGTSKNTDTQYF. The CDR3 DNA sequence: TGTGCCAGCAGCCTAGGGACTAGCAAAAACACAGATACGCAGTATTTT.